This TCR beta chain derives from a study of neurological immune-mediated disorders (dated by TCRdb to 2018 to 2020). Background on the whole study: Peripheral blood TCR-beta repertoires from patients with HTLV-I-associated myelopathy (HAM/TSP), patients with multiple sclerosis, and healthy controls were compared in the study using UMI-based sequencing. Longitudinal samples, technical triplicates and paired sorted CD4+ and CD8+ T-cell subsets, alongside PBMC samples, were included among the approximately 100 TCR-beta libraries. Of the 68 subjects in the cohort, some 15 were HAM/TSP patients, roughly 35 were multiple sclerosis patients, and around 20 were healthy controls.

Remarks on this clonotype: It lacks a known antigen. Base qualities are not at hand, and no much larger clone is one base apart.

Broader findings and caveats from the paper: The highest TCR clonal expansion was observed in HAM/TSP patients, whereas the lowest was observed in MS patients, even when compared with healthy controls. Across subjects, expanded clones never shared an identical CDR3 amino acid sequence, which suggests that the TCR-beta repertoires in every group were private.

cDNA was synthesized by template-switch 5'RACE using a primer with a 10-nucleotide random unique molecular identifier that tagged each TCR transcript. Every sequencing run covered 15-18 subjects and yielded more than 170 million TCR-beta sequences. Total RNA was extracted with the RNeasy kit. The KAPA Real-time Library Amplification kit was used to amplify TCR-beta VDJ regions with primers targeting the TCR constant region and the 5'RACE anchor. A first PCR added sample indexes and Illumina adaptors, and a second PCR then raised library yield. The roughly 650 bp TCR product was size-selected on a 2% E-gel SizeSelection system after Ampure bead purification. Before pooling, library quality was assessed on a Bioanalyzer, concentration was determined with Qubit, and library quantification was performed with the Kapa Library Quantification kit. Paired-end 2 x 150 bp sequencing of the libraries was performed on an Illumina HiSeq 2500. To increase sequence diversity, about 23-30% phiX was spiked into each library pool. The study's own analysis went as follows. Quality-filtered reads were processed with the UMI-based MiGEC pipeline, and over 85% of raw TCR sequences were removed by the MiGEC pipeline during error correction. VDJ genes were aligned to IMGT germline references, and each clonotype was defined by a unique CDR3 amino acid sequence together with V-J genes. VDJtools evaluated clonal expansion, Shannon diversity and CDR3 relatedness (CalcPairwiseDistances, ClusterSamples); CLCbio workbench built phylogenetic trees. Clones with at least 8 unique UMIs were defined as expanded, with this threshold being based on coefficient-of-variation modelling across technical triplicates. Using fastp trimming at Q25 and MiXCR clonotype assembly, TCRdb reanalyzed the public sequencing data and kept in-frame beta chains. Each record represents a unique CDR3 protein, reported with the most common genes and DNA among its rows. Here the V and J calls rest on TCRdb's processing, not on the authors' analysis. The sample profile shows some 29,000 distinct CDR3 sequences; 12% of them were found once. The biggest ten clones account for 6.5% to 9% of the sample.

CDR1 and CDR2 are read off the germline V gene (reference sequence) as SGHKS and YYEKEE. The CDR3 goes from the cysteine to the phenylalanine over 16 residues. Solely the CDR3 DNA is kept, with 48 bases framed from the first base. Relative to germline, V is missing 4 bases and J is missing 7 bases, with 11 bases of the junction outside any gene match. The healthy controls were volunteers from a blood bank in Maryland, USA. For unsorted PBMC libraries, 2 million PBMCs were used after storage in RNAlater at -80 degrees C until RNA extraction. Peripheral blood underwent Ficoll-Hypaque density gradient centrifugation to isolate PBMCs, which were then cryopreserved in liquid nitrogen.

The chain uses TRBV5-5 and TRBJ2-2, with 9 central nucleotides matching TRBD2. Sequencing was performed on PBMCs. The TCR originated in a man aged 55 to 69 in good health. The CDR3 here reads CASSPGTSCNIGELFF. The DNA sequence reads TGTGCCAGCAGCCCTGGGACTAGCTGTAATATCGGGGAGCTGTTTTTT. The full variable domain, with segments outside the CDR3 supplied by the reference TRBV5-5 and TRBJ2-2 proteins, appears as DAGVTQSPTHLIKTRGQQVTLRCSPISGHKSVSWYQQVLGQGPQFIFQYYEKEERGRGNFPDRFSARQFPNYSSELNVNALLLGDSALYLCASSPGTSCNIGELFFGEGSRLTVL.